Shown below are 11 T cell receptor beta chains from a single sample sequenced in a study of cytomegalovirus exposure and HLA in healthy donors. Primers: 60 Vbeta forward and 13 Jbeta reverse. The data were produced by immunoSEQ multiplex PCR, yet TCRdb's version contains in-frame clones alone and is incomplete. In the table there are roughly 120,000 clones, 80% of which are singletons. The material sequenced was PBMCs. The receptors derive from a male donor in good health and CMV-seronegative.

The rearrangement uses TRBV30 and TRBJ1-3; D not resolved. The CDR3 runs to 14 residues. Germline CDR1 and CDR2: GTSNPN and SVGIG (reference sequence). The V end was cut by 1 base, the J end by 0 bases, with 7 bases between. The CDR3 sequence is CAWSGHRSGNTIYF. The CDR3 DNA reads as TGTGCCTGGAGTGGACATCGCTCTGGAAACACCATATATTTT.

The rearrangement uses TRBV7-2 and TRBJ2-2, with 9 bases aligning to TRBD2. The germline CDR1 and CDR2 sequences are SGHTA and FQGNSA. This CDR3 contains 16 residues. V shed 1 base and J 5 bases; nucleotides not matched to a gene: 5. CDR3 coding DNA: TGTGCCAGCAGCTTAGTGCCTAGCGGGGTAACCGGGGAGCTGTTTTTT. Its protein is CASSLVPSGVTGELFF.

The chain is built from TRBV7-2 and TRBJ2-5; D perhaps matches TRBD2 (5 bases). Germline V CDR1 and CDR2: SGHTA, FQGNSA. V lost 2 bases to trimming and J lost 5 bases, with 6 bases between them. The CDR3 runs to 12 residues. The CDR3 region is CASSLWRETQYF. For the CDR3, the DNA is TGTGCCAGCAGCTTATGGAGGGAGACCCAGTACTTC.

The chain has TRBV27 and TRBJ2-5, with 10 bases that match TRBD1. The last part of the DNA fits TRBJ2-7 better; the J call may be wrong. The CDR3 consists of 17 residues. The germline V gene has CDR1 MNHEY and CDR2 SMNVEV (reference sequence). CDR3 sequence (DNA): TGTGCCAGCAGTGCACAGGGACAGGGGACTCCCTCCTACGAGCAGTACTTC. This codes for CASSAQGQGTPSYEQYF.

This chain links TRBV7-2 with TRBJ1-1, with D uncertain. From germline, CDR1 is SGHTA and CDR2 FQGNSA. The V gene lost 1 base and the J gene lost 1 base, with 10 bases spanning the gap. This CDR3 contains 15 residues. The CDR3 protein is CASSLGGVRNTEAFF. CDR3 sequence (DNA): TGTGCCAGCAGCTTAGGGGGAGTTAGGAACACTGAAGCTTTCTTT.

V and J are TRBV14 and TRBJ1-1, with no clear D. Trimming took 1 base from V and 5 from J, leaving 8 bases between them. The germline V gene encodes CDR1 SGHDN and CDR2 FVKESK. CDR3 length equals 13 residues. CDR3 sequence: CASSQARVTEAFF. The CDR3 DNA is TGTGCCAGCAGCCAAGCCCGGGTGACTGAAGCTTTCTTT.

The CDR3 DNA reads as TGCAGTGCCCAGGGGTTCGGGGAGCAGTACTTC. Its protein product is CSAQGFGEQYF. V gene TRBV20-1 combines with J gene TRBJ2-7; D is perhaps TRBD1 (6 bases). Germline CDR1 reads DFQATT; CDR2 reads SNEGSKA (reference sequence). Trimming cost V 6 bases and J 7 bases, with 13 bases left between them. The CDR3 loop spans 11 amino acids.

Comments on this clone: One end of the junction is discordant with germline, which a read error may explain. The chain recombines TRBV7-9 with TRBJ2-7; 10 positions agree with TRBD1. The germline CDR1 and CDR2 sequences are SEHNR and FQNEAQ (reference sequence). The CDR3 length is 15 residues. The CDR3 region has the DNA TGTTCCAGCAGCTTAGGACAGGGGGACTCCTACGAGCAGTACTTC. Its translation: CSSSLGQGDSYEQYF.

The chain carries TRBV7-6 and TRBJ1-5; D unclear. From germline, CDR1 is SGHVS and CDR2 FNYEAQ. Trimming shortened V by 5 bases and J by 4 bases, and 9 bases separated the two germline ends. This CDR3 contains 13 residues. CDR3 sequence: CASSPTGNQPQHF. The CDR3 bases are TGTGCCAGCAGCCCTACGGGTAATCAGCCCCAGCATTTT.

The sample holds one count of this clone. This chain uses TRBV15 with TRBJ2-7; 7 nucleotides agree with TRBD2. The CDR3 spans 12 residues. J lost 3 bases, V lost 5 bases, and 1 base had no gene match. Per germline, CDR1 LNHNV and CDR2 YYDKDF (reference sequence). The CDR3 bases are TGTGCCACCAGCGGGGGGGGCTACGAGCAGTACTTC. This codes for CATSGGGYEQYF.

The DNA of the CDR3 is TGCAGCGTTGAGGGAGGGAGCCACTATGGCTACACCTTC. This translates into CSVEGGSHYGYTF. This rearrangement joins TRBV29-1 to TRBJ1-2, with D unclear. V gave up 3 bases and J gave up 3 bases, with 11 bases separating them. CDR1 and CDR2 (germline): SQVTM, ANQGSEA. This CDR3 contains 13 residues.